These 22 T cell receptor beta chains share one sample of origin, sequenced in a study of post-analysis software for immune sequencing data. Findings and caveats of the study: Relative to controls, patients had about five TRBV segments at higher frequency, with TRBV5-6, TRBV5-1 and TRBV20-1 among these.

Tagging with unique molecular identifiers was a feature of the TCR beta cDNA libraries. TCRdb redid the calling of the PCR reads with MiXCR, one entry per CDR3 protein. The sample lists approximately 460,000 distinct CDR3 sequences, roughly 46% occurring once. These receptors' targets are unknown. Specimen: blood. The receptors here all came from a girl aged 5 to 17 with multiple sclerosis.

This sequence joins TRBV7-2 and TRBJ2-5, with 8 bases matching TRBD1. Trimming at V came to 8 bases and at J to 2 bases, leaving 10 bases not matched to a gene. CDR3 size: 15 residues. Looked up from germline, CDR1 is SGHTA and CDR2 is FQGNSA. The CDR3: CASGIDRGPQETQYF. In nucleotides, the CDR3 is TGTGCCAGCGGAATCGACAGGGGACCTCAAGAGACCCAGTACTTC.

In DNA form, the CDR3 reads TGTGCCAGCAGACGTGGGGGGGAGACAGGGAGGAATGAGCAGTTCTTC. It specifies CASRRGGETGRNEQFF. The chain employs TRBV12-3 or TRBV12-4 and TRBJ2-1; D possibly matches TRBD1 or TRBD2 (7 bases each). The CDR3 loop spans 16 amino acids. Trimming pared 6 bases from V and 7 bases from J, leaving 22 bases between.

The rearrangement joins TRBV20-1 to TRBJ2-5; 10 nucleotides match TRBD2. This CDR3 has 14 amino acids. Per germline, CDR1 DFQATT and CDR2 SNEGSKA (reference sequence). V trimming: 0 bases; J trimming: 11 bases; junction bases outside the gene matches: 9. CDR3 in amino acids: CSARDLAGVREQYF. The CDR3 nucleotides are TGCAGTGCTAGAGACCTAGCGGGAGTGCGGGAGCAGTACTTC.

Comment on this clonotype: One end of the junction does not line up with germline, which may come from a read error. The chain links TRBV4-1 to TRBJ2-3, with a possible D match to TRBD2 (6 bases). CDR1 MGHRA and CDR2 YSYEKL come from the germline V gene. This CDR3 comprises 17 residues. The CDR3 spells CASNQVLTSLAADTQYF. In DNA form, the CDR3 reads TGCGCCAGCAACCAAGTTCTGACTAGTTTAGCGGCAGATACGCAGTATTTT.

This clonotype has just one count. This rearrangement joins TRBV25-1 to TRBJ1-2; TRBD1 might be the D (6 bases). The CDR3 has 17 amino acids. V was shortened by 5 bases and J by 4 bases, with 23 bases between the two germline ends. Per germline, CDR1 MGHDK and CDR2 SYGVNS. CDR3 loop: CASSSPFSATGLYGYTF. CDR3 coding DNA: TGTGCCAGCAGTTCACCTTTTAGCGCGACAGGCCTCTATGGCTACACCTTC.

This chain connects TRBV29-1 to TRBJ2-1, with 7 bases lining up with TRBD2. The trim removed 5 bases at V and 4 bases at J, leaving 11 bases unmatched. Germline V lookup: CDR1 SQVTM, CDR2 ANQGSEA. The CDR3 length is 15 residues. The CDR3 loop is CSVRFRLAEYNEQFF. The CDR3 bases are TGCAGCGTTCGGTTCAGGCTAGCGGAATACAATGAGCAGTTCTTC.

The chain links TRBV9 to TRBJ1-6, with 7 bases lining up with TRBD1. V dropped 3 bases and J dropped 10; count of bases not matched to a gene: 10. Germline V gene lookup returns CDR1 SGDLS and CDR2 YYNGEE. The CDR3 covers 15 residues. The CDR3 DNA reads TGTGCCAGCAGCGGCCAGGGGGGCAAGAGATCACCCCTCCACTTT. Protein product: CASSGQGGKRSPLHF. Combining the CDR3 with reference TRBV9 and TRBJ1-6 gives the whole variable domain DSGVTQTPKHLITATGQRVTLRCSPRSGDLSVYWYQQSLDQGLQFLIQYYNGEERAKGNILERFSAQQFPDLHSELNLSSLELGDSALYFCASSGQGGKRSPLHFGNGTRLTVT.

This clonotype has a handful of counts. The chain employs TRBV5-1 and TRBJ2-4; D is uncertain. The end of the DNA aligns better with TRBJ2-7, so the J call may be wrong. The germline CDR1 and CDR2 sequences are SGHRS and YFSETQ. The CDR3 loop spans 14 amino acids. The CDR3 DNA follows: TGCGCCAGCAGCTTGTCTCAGGTGAGCTACGAGCAGTACTTC. The encoded protein is CASSLSQVSYEQYF.

Ten or more counts support this clonotype. The rearrangement joins TRBV27 to TRBJ1-2; D not certain. V was shortened by 3 bases and J by 0 bases, with 8 bases between the two germline ends. The germline gives CDR1 MNHEY, CDR2 SMNVEV (reference sequence). This CDR3 has 14 residues. The CDR3 reads CASSLGPANYGYTF. The CDR3 DNA sequence: TGTGCCAGCAGTTTGGGTCCAGCTAACTATGGCTACACCTTC.

The genes are TRBV24-1 and TRBJ2-3; 9 nucleotides align to TRBD1. Trimming at V came to 4 bases and at J to 4 bases, leaving 5 bases not matched to a gene. The germline V gene has CDR1 KGHDR and CDR2 SFDVKD. The CDR3 runs to 15 residues. The CDR3 loop reads CATSDLGQGADTQYF. The CDR3 bases are TGTGCCACCAGTGACCTGGGACAGGGTGCAGATACGCAGTATTTT.

The gene calls are TRBV23-1 and TRBJ2-7, with no clear D. TRBV23-1 has ORF status, its function being uncertain. The CDR3 consists of 17 residues. V was trimmed by 0 bases and J by 5 bases, leaving 20 bases between them. The chain's CDR3 is CASSQSKRLDLRDEQYF. DNA for the CDR3: TGCGCCAGCAGTCAATCGAAACGGCTGGATTTACGAGACGAGCAGTACTTC.

V and J are TRBV12-5 and TRBJ2-1; no definite D call. Germline CDR1 LGHNT, CDR2 FRNRAP. Trimming stripped 1 base from V and 5 bases from J, with 6 bases between. The CDR3 loop spans 13 amino acids. CDR3 sequence: CASGLDLDNEQFF. The CDR3, as DNA: TGTGCTAGTGGTTTGGACTTGGACAATGAGCAGTTCTTC.

There are a few counts of this clonotype. This rearrangement joins TRBV12-3 or TRBV12-4 to TRBJ1-1; D might be TRBD1 (6 bases). The CDR3 is 13 residues long. V was trimmed by 7 bases and J by 5 bases, leaving 14 bases between them. CDR3 bases: TGTGCCAGCACGAGGGGGGGGCTGACTGAAGCTTTCTTT. Encoded protein: CASTRGGLTEAFF.

The rearrangement joins TRBV4-1 to TRBJ2-3, with 12 bases matching TRBD1. V shed 4 bases, J shed 3 bases, and the junction held 2 bases outside the gene matches. Germline lookup yields CDR1 MGHRA and CDR2 YSYEKL. The CDR3 length is 15 residues. The CDR3 sequence is CASSPGQGATDTQYF. The CDR3 DNA follows: TGCGCCAGCAGCCCGGGACAGGGGGCAACAGATACGCAGTATTTT.

A few counts support this clonotype. The chain combines TRBV5-1 with TRBJ2-7; 12 bases are a match to TRBD1. This CDR3 spans 17 amino acids. CDR1 is SGHRS and CDR2 is YFSETQ in the germline V gene. V was pared by 0 bases and J by 3 bases, with 7 bases of the junction left unmatched. CDR3 sequence: CASSLAGTGGFNYEQYF. CDR3 in DNA: TGCGCCAGCAGCTTGGCCGGGACAGGGGGCTTTAACTACGAGCAGTACTTC.

This chain uses TRBV27 with TRBJ2-7, with a tentative D call TRBD1 (6 bases). V was cut by 9 bases and J by 6 bases, with 15 bases left in between. CDR1 and CDR2 (germline): MNHEY, SMNVEV (reference sequence). The length of the CDR3 is 12 residues. The CDR3 sequence is CASRGSIFEQYF. CDR3 sequence (DNA): TGTGCCAGTAGGGGGAGCATCTTCGAGCAGTACTTC.

In this sample, this clonotype turned up many times. This chain uses TRBV4-1 with TRBJ2-1, with D perhaps TRBD1 or TRBD2 (6 bases each). The V gene lost 2 bases and the J gene lost 5 bases, with 19 bases spanning the gap. Germline V CDR1 and CDR2: MGHRA, YSYEKL. This CDR3 comprises 17 residues. CDR3 amino acids: CASSQSPRGETHNEQFF. CDR3 nucleotide sequence: TGCGCCAGCAGCCAATCCCCGAGGGGGGAAACCCACAATGAGCAGTTCTTC.

The V and J genes are TRBV6-6 and TRBJ2-7; 11 positions match TRBD2. The J call is uncertain, as TRBJ2-5 better fits the DNA end. Germline CDR1 is MNHNY and CDR2 is SVGAGI (reference sequence). The CDR3 runs 15 residues. The CDR3 bases are TGTGCCAGCAGTTACCTTAGCGGGAGGGAAGAGACCCAGTACTTC. It codes for CASSYLSGREETQYF.

This clonotype was detected ten times or more. CDR3 nucleotide sequence: TGCGCCAGCAGCTGGTCCGGGGGGTACAATGAGCAGTTCTTC. As protein: CASSWSGGYNEQFF. The chain couples TRBV5-1 to TRBJ2-1, with 7 nucleotides matching TRBD2. Germline lookup yields CDR1 SGHRS and CDR2 YFSETQ. Trimming at V came to 3 bases and at J to 4 bases, leaving 4 bases not matched to a gene. The CDR3 consists of 14 residues.

This rearrangement joins TRBV6-2 or TRBV6-3 to TRBJ1-2; D gene ambiguous. V gave up 6 bases and J gave up 10 bases, with 15 bases separating them. Germline V gene sequence: CDR1 MNHEY, CDR2 SVGEGT. The CDR3 totals 12 residues. The CDR3 coding sequence is TGTGCCAGCAGCTCTAACACCCAGGTCTACACCTTC. Amino acids: CASSSNTQVYTF.

The gene calls are TRBV28 and TRBJ2-1; TRBD2 matches at 11 bases. The CDR3 is made up of 16 amino acids. Trimming took 9 bases from V and 4 from J; bases not matched to a gene: 11. Germline V gives CDR1 MDHEN, CDR2 SYDVKM. The CDR3 reads CASYSPGLAAYNEQFF. The CDR3 nucleotides read TGTGCCAGTTACTCCCCGGGACTAGCGGCTTACAATGAGCAGTTCTTC.

The chain uses TRBV3-1 and TRBJ2-1; 15 bases fit TRBD2. There are 16 residues in the CDR3. V dropped 3 bases and J dropped 13; count of bases not matched to a gene: 10. CDR1 and CDR2 from the germline V gene are LGHDT and YNNKEL (reference sequence). Here the CDR3 reads CASSHPGLAGGPKQFF. Written as DNA, the CDR3 is TGTGCCAGCAGCCATCCAGGACTAGCGGGAGGGCCGAAACAGTTCTTC.